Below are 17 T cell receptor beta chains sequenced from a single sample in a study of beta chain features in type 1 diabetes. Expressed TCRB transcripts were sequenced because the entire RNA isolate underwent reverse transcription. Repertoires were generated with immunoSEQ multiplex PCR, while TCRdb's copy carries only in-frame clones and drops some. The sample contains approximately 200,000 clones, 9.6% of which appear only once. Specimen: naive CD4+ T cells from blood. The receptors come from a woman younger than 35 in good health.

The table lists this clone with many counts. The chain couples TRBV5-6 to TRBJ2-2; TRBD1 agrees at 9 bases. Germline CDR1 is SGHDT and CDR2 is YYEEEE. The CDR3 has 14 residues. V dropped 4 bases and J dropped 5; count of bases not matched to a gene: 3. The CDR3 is CASSLDRGTGELFF. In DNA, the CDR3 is TGTGCCAGCAGCCTGGACAGGGGTACCGGGGAGCTGTTTTTT.

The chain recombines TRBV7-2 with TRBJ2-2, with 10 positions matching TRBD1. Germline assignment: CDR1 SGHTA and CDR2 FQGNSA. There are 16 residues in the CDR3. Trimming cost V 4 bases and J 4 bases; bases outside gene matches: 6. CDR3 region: CASSSGQGSVTGELFF. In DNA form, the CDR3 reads TGTGCCAGCAGCTCGGGACAGGGGTCGGTCACCGGGGAGCTGTTTTTT.

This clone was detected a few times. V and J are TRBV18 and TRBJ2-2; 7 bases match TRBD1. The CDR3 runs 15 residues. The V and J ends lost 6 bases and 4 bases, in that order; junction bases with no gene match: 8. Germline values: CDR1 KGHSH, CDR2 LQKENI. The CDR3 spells CASSEQGQLTGELFF. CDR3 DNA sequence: TGTGCCAGCTCGGAACAGGGACAGCTCACCGGGGAGCTGTTTTTT.

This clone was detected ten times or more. In nucleotides, the CDR3 is TGTGCCTGGAGTGTACAGGGGACCTACGGCTACACCTTC. Its protein is CAWSVQGTYGYTF. The gene calls are TRBV30 and TRBJ1-2; TRBD1 agrees at 7 bases. Germline CDR1 and CDR2: GTSNPN and SVGIG (reference sequence). This CDR3 region has 13 residues. J lost 8 bases, V lost 0 bases, and 6 bases had no gene match.

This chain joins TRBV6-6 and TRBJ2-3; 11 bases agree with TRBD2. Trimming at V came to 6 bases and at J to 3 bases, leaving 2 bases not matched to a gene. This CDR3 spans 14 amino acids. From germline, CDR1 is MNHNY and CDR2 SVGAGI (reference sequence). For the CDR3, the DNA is TGTGCCAGCAGCCCTAGCGGGGGGACAGATACGCAGTATTTT. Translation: CASSPSGGTDTQYF.

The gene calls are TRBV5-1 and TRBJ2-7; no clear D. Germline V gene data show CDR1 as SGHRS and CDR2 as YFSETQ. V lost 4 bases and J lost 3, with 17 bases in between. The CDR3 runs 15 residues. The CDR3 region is CASSIPGPHVYEQYF. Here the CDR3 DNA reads TGCGCCAGCAGCATTCCGGGTCCCCACGTCTACGAGCAGTACTTC. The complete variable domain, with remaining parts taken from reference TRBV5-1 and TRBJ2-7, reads KAGVTQTPRYLIKTRGQQVTLSCSPISGHRSVSWYQQTPGQGLQFLFEYFSETQRNKGNFPGRFSGRQFSNSRSEMNVSTLELGDSALYLCASSIPGPHVYEQYFGPGTRLTVT.

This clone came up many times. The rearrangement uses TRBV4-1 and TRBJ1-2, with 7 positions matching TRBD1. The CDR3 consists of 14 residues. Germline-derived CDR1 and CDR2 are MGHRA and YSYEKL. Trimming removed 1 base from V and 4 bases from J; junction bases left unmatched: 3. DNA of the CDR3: TGCGCCAGCAGCCAAGCGACAGGGTTCTATGGCTACACCTTC. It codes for CASSQATGFYGYTF.

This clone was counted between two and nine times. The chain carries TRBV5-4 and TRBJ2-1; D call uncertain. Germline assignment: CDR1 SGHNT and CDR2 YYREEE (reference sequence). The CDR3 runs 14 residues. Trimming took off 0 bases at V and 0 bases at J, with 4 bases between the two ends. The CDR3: CASSLDSSYNEQFF. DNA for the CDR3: TGTGCCAGCAGCTTGGACAGCTCCTACAATGAGCAGTTCTTC.

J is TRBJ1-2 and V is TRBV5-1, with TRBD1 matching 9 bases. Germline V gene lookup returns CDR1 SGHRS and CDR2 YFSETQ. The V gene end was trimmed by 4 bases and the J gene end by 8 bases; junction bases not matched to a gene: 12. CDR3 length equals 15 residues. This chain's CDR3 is CASSQTLGTGYGYTF. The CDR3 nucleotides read TGCGCCAGCAGCCAAACCCTGGGGACAGGGTACGGCTACACCTTC.

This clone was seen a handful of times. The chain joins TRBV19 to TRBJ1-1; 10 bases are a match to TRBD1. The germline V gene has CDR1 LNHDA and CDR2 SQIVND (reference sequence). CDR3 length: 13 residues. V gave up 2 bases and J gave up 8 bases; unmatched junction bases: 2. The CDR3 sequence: CASSIQDRGEAFF. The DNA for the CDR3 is TGTGCCAGTAGTATACAGGACAGGGGGGAAGCTTTCTTT.

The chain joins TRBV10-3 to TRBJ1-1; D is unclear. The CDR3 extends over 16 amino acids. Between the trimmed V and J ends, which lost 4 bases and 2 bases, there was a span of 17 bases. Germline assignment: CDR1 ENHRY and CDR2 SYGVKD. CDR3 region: CAISAGDRGGNTEAFF. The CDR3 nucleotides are TGTGCCATCAGTGCCGGAGATCGGGGAGGCAACACTGAAGCTTTCTTT.

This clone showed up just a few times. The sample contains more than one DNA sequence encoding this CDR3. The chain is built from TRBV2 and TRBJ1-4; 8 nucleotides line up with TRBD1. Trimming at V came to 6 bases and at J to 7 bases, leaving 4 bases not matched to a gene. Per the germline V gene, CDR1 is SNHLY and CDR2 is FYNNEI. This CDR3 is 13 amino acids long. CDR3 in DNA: TGTGCCAGCAGATCAGGGGGCGGTGAAAAACTGTTTTTT. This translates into CASRSGGGEKLFF.

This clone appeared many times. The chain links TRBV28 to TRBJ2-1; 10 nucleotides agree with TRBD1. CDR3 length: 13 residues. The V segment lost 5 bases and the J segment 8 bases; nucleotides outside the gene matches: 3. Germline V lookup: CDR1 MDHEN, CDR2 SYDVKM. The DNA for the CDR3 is TGTGCCAGCAGTGTGACAGGGGGCCATGAGCAGTTCTTC. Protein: CASSVTGGHEQFF.

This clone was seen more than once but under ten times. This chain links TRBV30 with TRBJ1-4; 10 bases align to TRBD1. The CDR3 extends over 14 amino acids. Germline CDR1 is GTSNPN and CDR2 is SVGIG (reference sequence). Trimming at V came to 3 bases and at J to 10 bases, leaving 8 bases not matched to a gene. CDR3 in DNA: TGTGCCTGGAGCCCCCGGGACAGGGGTAGAAAACTGTTTTTT. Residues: CAWSPRDRGRKLFF.

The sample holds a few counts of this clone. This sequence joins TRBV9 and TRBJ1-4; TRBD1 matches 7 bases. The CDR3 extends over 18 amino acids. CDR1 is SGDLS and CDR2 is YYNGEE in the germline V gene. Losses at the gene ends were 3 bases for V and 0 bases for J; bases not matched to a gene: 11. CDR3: CASSGSGTEIATNEKLFF. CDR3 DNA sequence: TGTGCCAGCAGCGGGTCCGGGACAGAGATTGCAACTAATGAAAAACTGTTTTTT.

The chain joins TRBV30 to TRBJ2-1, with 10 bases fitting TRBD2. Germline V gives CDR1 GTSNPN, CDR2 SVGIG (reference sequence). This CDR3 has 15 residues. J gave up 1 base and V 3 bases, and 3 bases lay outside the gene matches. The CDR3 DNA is TGTGCCTGGAGCCTACTAGCGGGGTCCTACAATGAGCAGTTCTTC. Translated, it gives CAWSLLAGSYNEQFF.

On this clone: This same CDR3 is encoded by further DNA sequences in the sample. The CDR3: CASSPGTGGYGYTF. CDR3 sequence (DNA): TGTGCCAGCTCACCCGGGACAGGGGGCTATGGCTACACCTTC. The chain combines TRBV18 with TRBJ1-2, with 11 bases that match TRBD1. After removal of 3 bases from V and 4 bases from J, the junction contained 1 base not matched to a gene. Germline CDR1 reads KGHSH; CDR2 reads LQKENI. The CDR3 totals 14 residues.